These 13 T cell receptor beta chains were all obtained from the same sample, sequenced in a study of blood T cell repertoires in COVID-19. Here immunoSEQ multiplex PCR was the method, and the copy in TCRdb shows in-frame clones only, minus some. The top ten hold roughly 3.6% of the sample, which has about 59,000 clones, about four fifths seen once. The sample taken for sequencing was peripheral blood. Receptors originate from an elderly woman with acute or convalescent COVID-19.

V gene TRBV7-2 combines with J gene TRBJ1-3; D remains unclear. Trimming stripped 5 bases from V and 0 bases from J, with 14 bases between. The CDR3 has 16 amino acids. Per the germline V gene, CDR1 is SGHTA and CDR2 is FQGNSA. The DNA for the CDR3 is TGTGCCAGCAGCGCCGTACCAAGCGACTCTGGAAACACCATATATTTT. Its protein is CASSAVPSDSGNTIYF. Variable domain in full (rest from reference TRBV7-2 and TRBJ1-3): GAGVSQSPSNKVTEKGKDVELRCDPISGHTALYWYRQSLGQGLEFLIYFQGNSAPDKSGLPSDRFSAERTGGSVSTLTIQRTQQEDSAVYLCASSAVPSDSGNTIYFGEGSWLTVV.

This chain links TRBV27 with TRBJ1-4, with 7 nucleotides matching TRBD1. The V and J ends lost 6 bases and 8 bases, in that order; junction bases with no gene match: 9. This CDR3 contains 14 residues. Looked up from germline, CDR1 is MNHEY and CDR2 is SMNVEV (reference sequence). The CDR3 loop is CASSLTGSEEKLFF. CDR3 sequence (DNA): TGTGCCAGCAGCCTGACAGGGTCAGAAGAAAAACTGTTTTTT. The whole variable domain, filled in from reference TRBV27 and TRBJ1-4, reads EAQVTQNPRYLITVTGKKLTVTCSQNMNHEYMSWYRQDPGLGLRQIYYSMNVEVTDKGDVPEGYKVSRKEKRNFPLILESPSPNQTSLYFCASSLTGSEEKLFFGSGTQLSVL.

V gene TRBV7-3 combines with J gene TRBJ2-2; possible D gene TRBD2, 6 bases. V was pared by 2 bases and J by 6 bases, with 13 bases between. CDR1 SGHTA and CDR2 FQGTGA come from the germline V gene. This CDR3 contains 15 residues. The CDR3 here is CASSLGGGSAGELFF. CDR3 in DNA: TGTGCCAGCAGCTTAGGGGGAGGAAGCGCCGGGGAGCTGTTTTTT.

CDR3 sequence: CASSYGRTDGYTF. Written as DNA, the CDR3 is TGTGCCAGCAGCTACGGGCGAACTGATGGCTACACCTTC. This chain connects TRBV6-5 to TRBJ1-2; D gene uncertain. CDR3 length: 13 amino acids. CDR1 is MNHEY and CDR2 is SVGAGI in the germline V gene. The V end was cut by 6 bases, the J end by 6 bases, with 14 bases between.

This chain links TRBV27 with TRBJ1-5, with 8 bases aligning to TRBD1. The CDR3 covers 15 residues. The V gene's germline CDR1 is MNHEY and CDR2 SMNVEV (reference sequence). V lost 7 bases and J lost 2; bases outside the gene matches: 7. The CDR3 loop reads CASMPWGQGNQPQHF. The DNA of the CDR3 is TGTGCCAGCATGCCATGGGGACAGGGCAATCAGCCCCAGCATTTT.

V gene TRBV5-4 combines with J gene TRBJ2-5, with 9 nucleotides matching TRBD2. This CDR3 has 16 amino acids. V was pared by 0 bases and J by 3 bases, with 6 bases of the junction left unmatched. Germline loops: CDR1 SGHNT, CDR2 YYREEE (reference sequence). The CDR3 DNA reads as TGTGCCAGCAGCTTGGATAGTCCTAGCGGGAAAGAGACCCAGTACTTC. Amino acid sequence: CASSLDSPSGKETQYF.

CDR3 residues: CASTHHSGDTQYF. DNA of the CDR3: TGTGCCAGCACCCATCATAGCGGAGATACGCAGTATTTT. V gene TRBV7-2 combines with J gene TRBJ2-3, with D possibly matching TRBD2 (6 bases). Trimming removed 7 bases from V and 5 bases from J, with 13 bases in between. CDR1 is SGHTA and CDR2 is FQGNSA in the germline V gene. The CDR3 is made up of 13 amino acids.

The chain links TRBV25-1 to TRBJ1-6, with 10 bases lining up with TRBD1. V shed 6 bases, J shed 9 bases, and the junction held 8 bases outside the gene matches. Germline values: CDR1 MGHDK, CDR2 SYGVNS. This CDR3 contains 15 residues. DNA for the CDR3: TGTGCCAGCAGGGGGACGACAGGGGGCGGTTCACCCCTCCACTTT. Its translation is CASRGTTGGGSPLHF.

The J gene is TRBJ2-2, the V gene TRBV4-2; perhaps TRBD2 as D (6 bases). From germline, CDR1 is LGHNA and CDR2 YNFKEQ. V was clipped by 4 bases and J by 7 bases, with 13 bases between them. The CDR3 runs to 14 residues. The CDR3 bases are TGTGCCAGCAGCCTGGGGCCGGGGGACGGGGAGCTGTTTTTT. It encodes CASSLGPGDGELFF.

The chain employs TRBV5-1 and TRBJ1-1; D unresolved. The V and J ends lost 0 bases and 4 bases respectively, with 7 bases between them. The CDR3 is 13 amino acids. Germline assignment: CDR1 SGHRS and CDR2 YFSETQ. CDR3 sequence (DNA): TGCGCCAGCAGCTTGGTTAGTAGCACTGAAGCTTTCTTT. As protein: CASSLVSSTEAFF.

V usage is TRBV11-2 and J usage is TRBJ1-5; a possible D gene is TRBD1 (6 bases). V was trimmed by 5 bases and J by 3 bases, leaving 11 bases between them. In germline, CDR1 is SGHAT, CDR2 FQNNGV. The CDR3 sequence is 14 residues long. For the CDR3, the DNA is TGTGCCAGCAGCCGGGACATGTTCAATCAGCCCCAGCATTTT. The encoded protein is CASSRDMFNQPQHF.

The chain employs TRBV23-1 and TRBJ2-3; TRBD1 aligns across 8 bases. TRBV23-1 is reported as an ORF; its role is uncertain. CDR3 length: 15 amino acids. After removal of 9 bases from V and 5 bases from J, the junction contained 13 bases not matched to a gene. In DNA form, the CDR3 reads TGCGCCAGGAGACTGGACAGGGAAGATGAAGATACGCAGTATTTT. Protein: CARRLDREDEDTQYF.

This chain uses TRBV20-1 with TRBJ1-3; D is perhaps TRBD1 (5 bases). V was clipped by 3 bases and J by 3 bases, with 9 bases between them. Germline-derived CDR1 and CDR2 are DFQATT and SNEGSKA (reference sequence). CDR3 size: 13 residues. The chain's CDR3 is CSASRGVGNTIYF. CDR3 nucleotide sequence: TGCAGTGCTAGTCGGGGGGTTGGAAACACCATATATTTT.